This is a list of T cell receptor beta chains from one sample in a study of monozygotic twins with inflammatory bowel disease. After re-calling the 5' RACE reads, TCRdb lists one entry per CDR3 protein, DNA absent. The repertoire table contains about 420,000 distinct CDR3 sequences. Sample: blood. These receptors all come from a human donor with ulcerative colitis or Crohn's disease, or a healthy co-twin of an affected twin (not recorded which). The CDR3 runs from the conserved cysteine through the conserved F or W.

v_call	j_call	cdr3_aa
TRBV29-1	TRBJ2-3	CSVERGREDTQYF
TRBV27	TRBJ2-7	CASSLGSGTAKQYF
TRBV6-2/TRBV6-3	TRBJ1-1	CASSFPLQARANTEAFF
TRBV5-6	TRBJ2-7	CASSSIGAYEQYF
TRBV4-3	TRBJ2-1	CASSHAPQGPPLF
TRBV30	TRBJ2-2	CAWSVLKRGGELFF
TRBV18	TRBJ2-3	CASCLIGDTQYF
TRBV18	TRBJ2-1	CASSPPRQGLKTNEQFF
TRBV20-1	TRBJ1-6	CSAREVYGNSPLHF
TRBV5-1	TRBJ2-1	CASSSSGAVEQFF
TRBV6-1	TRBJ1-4	CASSENSQGKLFF
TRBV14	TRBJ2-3	CASSQRGPRQYF
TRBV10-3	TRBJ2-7	CAISELQGEQYF
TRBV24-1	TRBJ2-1	CATSYQGQTGDEQFF
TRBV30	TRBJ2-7	CAWGTGGRDEQYF
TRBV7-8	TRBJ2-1	CASSPDTAADYNEQFF
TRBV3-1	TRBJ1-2	CASSEYQDVGYTF
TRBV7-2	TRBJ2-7	CASSLVDGSYEQYF
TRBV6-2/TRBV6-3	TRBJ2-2	CASSHRATTGELFF
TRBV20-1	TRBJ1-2	CSARVPGHYGYTF
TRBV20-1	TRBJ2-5	CSASPGGETQYF
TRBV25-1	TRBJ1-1	CASSGTGNEAFF
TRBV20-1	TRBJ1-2	CSARRLQAGTIDINYGYTF
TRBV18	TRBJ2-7	CASSPLTGGEQYF
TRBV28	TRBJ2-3	CASSLEALSTDTQYF
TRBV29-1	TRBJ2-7	CSAYVGRSNYEQYF
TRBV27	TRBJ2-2	CASSQPTGTGRTGELFF
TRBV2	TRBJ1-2	CASSELLVYGYTF
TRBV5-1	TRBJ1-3	CASSPGTAFSGNTIYF
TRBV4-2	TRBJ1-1	CASSQDKGQIAEAFF
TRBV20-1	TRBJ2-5	CSARMRGLETQYF
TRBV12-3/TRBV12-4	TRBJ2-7	CASSSGTGPVGQYF
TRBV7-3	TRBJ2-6	CASSYTRQGATSGRAGANVLTF
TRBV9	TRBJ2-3	CASSVEIWPQSTDTQYF
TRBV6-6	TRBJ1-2	CASSYGQGRDGYTF
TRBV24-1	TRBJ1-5	CATSDSNQNQPQHF
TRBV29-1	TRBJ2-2	CSVDRQGELFF
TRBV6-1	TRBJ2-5	CATTIGTGAQETQYF
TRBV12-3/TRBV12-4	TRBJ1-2	CASLGTDYGYTF
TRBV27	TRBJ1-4	CASSSVLMEKLFF
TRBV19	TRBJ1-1	CASSSPGFVPEAFF
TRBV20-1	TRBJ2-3	CSQEYSGGVDTQYF
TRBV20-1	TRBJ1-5	CSASPQRDGQPQHF
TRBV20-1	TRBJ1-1	CSAGLQGAGTEAFF
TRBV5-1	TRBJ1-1	CASSSTGAVNAEAFF